The next 3 T cell receptor beta chains were all read from a single sample in a study of T cell repertoires in cytomegalovirus infection. For these receptors, no antigen is known. TCRdb re-called the reads through MiXCR, storing one row per CDR3 protein. The sample shows 570,000 or so distinct CDR3 sequences, 35% to 50% of them seen only once. The specimen comprised cultured PBMCs, sampled from culture after CMV antigen stimulation. The receptors were gathered from a human donor in good health (CMV status not recorded). Some clones in this sample may be carry-over from other donors' samples.

This chain links TRBV12-3 or TRBV12-4 with TRBJ2-7; 8 positions match TRBD1. This CDR3 contains 14 residues. The junction had 5 bases not matched to a gene; V was cut back by 3 bases and J by 4 bases. DNA of the CDR3: TGTGCCAGCAGTTTCTTAGACAGGGGTTACGAGCAGTACTTC. Its translation: CASSFLDRGYEQYF.

The chain has TRBV30 and TRBJ1-2; D might be TRBD1 (5 bases). The germline V and J ends were trimmed by 1 base and 3 bases, with 9 bases remaining between them. This CDR3 region has 13 residues. CDR1 GTSNPN and CDR2 SVGIG come from the germline V gene (reference sequence). The CDR3 nucleotides read TGTGCCTGGAGTGAGGGGTGGGACTATGGCTACACCTTC. Residues: CAWSEGWDYGYTF.

The V gene is TRBV12-3 or TRBV12-4, the J gene TRBJ2-1, with TRBD1 matching 7 bases. The CDR3 is made up of 15 amino acids. V shed 5 bases and J 7 bases; nucleotides not matched to a gene: 11. CDR3 nucleotide sequence: TGTGCCAGCAGTAAGGGGGCGATTGCCGGAAATGAGCAGTTCTTC. Protein: CASSKGAIAGNEQFF.